These T cell receptor beta chains were read from a single sample in a study of blood T cell repertoires in COVID-19. Here immunoSEQ multiplex PCR was the method, and the copy in TCRdb shows in-frame clones only, minus some. The table includes around 300,000 clones, more than 80% detected once. Sequencing was carried out using PBMCs or T cells enriched from blood (not recorded which). These receptors were collected from a young woman who had recovered from COVID-19. The CDR3 runs from the conserved cysteine through the conserved F or W. The D gene is left open where the match is weak. Expanded clones get a size class; other rows say once, few or many, or leave the size out.

d_call	clone_size	v_call	j_call	cdr3_nt	cdr3_aa
TRBD1	.	TRBV18	TRBJ2-1	TGTGCCAGCTCACCACTGGCGGGACAGGTGGGCAATGAGCAGTTCTTC	CASSPLAGQVGNEQFF
TRBD2	once	TRBV13	TRBJ2-3	TGTGCCAGCAGCGAGGGACTAGCGGGGTTTACTAGCACAGATACGCAGTATTTT	CASSEGLAGFTSTDTQYF
.	.	TRBV28	TRBJ1-2	TGTGCCAGCAGCCTAGTCGGGGCCCGGGGGGGCTACACCTTC	CASSLVGARGGYTF
.	.	TRBV6-5	TRBJ2-1	TGTGCCAGCAGTTTAGGGCGGGGGCTCTACAATGAGCAGTTCTTC	CASSLGRGLYNEQFF
TRBD1	.	TRBV10-2	TRBJ1-2	TGCGCCAGCAGTGAGGACAGGGGTGCTAACTATGGCTACACCTTC	CASSEDRGANYGYTF
TRBD1	once	TRBV6-5	TRBJ2-5	TGTGCCACAAGGACAGGCCGGAGTCAAGAGACCCAGTACTTC	CATRTGRSQETQYF
TRBD1	.	TRBV3-1/TRBV3-2	TRBJ1-2	TGTGCCAGCAGCCCTTTACAGGGGGCGATTTGGTATGGCTACACCTTC	CASSPLQGAIWYGYTF
TRBD2	.	TRBV5-4	TRBJ2-3	TGTGCCAGCAGCTTGGATGGTAGCGGGGGGGCCGATACGCAGTATTTT	CASSLDGSGGADTQYF
.	.	TRBV5-8	TRBJ1-5	TGTGCCAGCAGTTCTACCCTTTTAGGGGAATACGGTCAGCCCCAGCATTTT	CASSSTLLGEYGQPQHF
.	.	TRBV2	TRBJ1-3	TGTGCCAGCACAGGGGTACCTGGAAACACCATATATTTT	CASTGVPGNTIYF
TRBD1	once	TRBV19	TRBJ2-3	TGTGCCAGTACGGACAGGGGAGACACAGATACGCAGTATTTT	CASTDRGDTDTQYF
TRBD2	.	TRBV5-1	TRBJ2-5	TGCGCCAGCAGCCCCGGGACTAGCGGGGGGCCGGGGACCCAGTACTTC	CASSPGTSGGPGTQYF
TRBD1	.	TRBV30	TRBJ1-3	TGTGCCTGGAGGAGGGGGCGTTCCTCTGGAAACACCATATATTTT	CAWRRGRSSGNTIYF
.	.	TRBV9	TRBJ1-6	TGTGCCAGCAGCCTCGAGGGAGATTCACCCCTCCACTTT	CASSLEGDSPLHF
.	.	TRBV6-1	TRBJ2-7	TGTGCCAGCAGTGAATCGGAGACTTTTTCCTACGAGCAGTACTTC	CASSESETFSYEQYF
.	.	TRBV23-1	TRBJ1-2	TGCGCCACCGCTACGAAAAGTCGCCCGGGGAGTGGCTACACCTTC	CATATKSRPGSGYTF
TRBD2	once	TRBV2	TRBJ2-1	TGTGCCAGCCGAGGACTAGCGGGGGAGGTCGGGTACAATGAGCAGTTCTTC	CASRGLAGEVGYNEQFF
TRBD2	.	TRBV7-9	TRBJ2-1	TGTGCCAGCAGCTCACCCGGGACTAGCGGGGGCCCGACCTACAATGAGCAGTTCTTC	CASSSPGTSGGPTYNEQFF
.	.	TRBV11-3	TRBJ1-3	TGTGCCGGACTACCTGGAAACACCATATATTTT	CAGLPGNTIYF
.	.	TRBV24-1	TRBJ2-2	TGTGCCACCACCCGCAGGGGAAACACCGGGGAGCTGTTTTTT	CATTRRGNTGELFF
.	.	TRBV2	TRBJ2-7	TGTGCCAGCAGTGTCGGTCGTGCCTACGAGCAGTACTTC	CASSVGRAYEQYF
TRBD1	.	TRBV5-1	TRBJ1-2	TGCGCCAGCAGCCGAGAGACAGGGGGCAACTATGGCTACACCTTC	CASSRETGGNYGYTF
TRBD1	.	TRBV7-9	TRBJ2-1	TGTGCCAGCAGTTCTCAGGGGACAGGGGGCTCGAGCTCCTACAATGAGCAGTTCTTC	CASSSQGTGGSSSYNEQFF
TRBD2	.	TRBV18	TRBJ2-5	TGTGCCAGCTCACCGACTAGCGGGGGACAAGAGACCCAGTACTTC	CASSPTSGGQETQYF
.	.	TRBV10-1	TRBJ2-2	TGCGCCAGCAGTTCCGTAGGACTCCCCACCGGGGAGCTGTTTTTT	CASSSVGLPTGELFF
.	.	TRBV18	TRBJ2-7	TGTGCCAGCTCACCCTCCCGTGACGAGCAGTACTTC	CASSPSRDEQYF
TRBD2	.	TRBV19	TRBJ2-3	TGTGCCAGTAGTATAGATTCCCCTAGCGGGGCCCGCACAGATACGCAGTATTTT	CASSIDSPSGARTDTQYF
.	.	TRBV19	TRBJ2-2	TGTGCCAGTAGTATTTCAGGGCTTGCCGGGGAGCTGTTTTTT	CASSISGLAGELFF
.	.	TRBV18	TRBJ1-2	TGTGCCAGCTCCCAAGGTGGAGGGAACTATGGCTACACCTTC	CASSQGGGNYGYTF
.	.	TRBV14	TRBJ1-2	TGTGCCAGCAGCCAAGATCTCCTCCTTACCGGTGGCTACACCTTC	CASSQDLLLTGGYTF
.	once	TRBV10-3	TRBJ1-3	TGTGCCATCAGTGATTCAACCGGGGGTAACACCATATATTTT	CAISDSTGGNTIYF
.	once	TRBV7-2	TRBJ2-2	TGTGCCAGCAGCTTAGTTCGCGTAACCGGGGAGCTGTTTTTT	CASSLVRVTGELFF
TRBD2	.	TRBV5-1	TRBJ2-1	TGCGCCAGCAGCGCTTTAGGCAGCGGGGGCTTTAATGAGCAGTTCTTC	CASSALGSGGFNEQFF
.	once	TRBV19	TRBJ1-5	TGTGCCAGTAACCCGGGCTACAGGAATCAGCCCCAGCATTTT	CASNPGYRNQPQHF
TRBD1	.	TRBV5-1	TRBJ1-2	TGCGCCAGCACGGGGACAGGGAGCTATGGCTACACCTTC	CASTGTGSYGYTF
TRBD2	.	TRBV4-2	TRBJ2-3	TGTGCCAGCAGCCAAGACCTAGCGGTCACAGATACGCAGTATTTT	CASSQDLAVTDTQYF
.	.	TRBV5-1	TRBJ2-3	TGCGCCAGCGGGGTCGCGGCAGGGGGGACAGATACGCAGTATTTT	CASGVAAGGTDTQYF
.	few	TRBV3-1/TRBV3-2	TRBJ2-5	TGTGCCAGCAGCATTAACGGGGGTTGGGGAGAGACCCAGTACTTC	CASSINGGWGETQYF
TRBD1	.	TRBV7-2	TRBJ1-1	TGTGCCAGCAGCTTAGCGCCGACAGGGGCGATCAACACTGAAGCTTTCTTT	CASSLAPTGAINTEAFF
TRBD1	.	TRBV19	TRBJ2-2	TGTGCCAGTACCCCCAGGGGGACCGGGGAGCTGTTTTTT	CASTPRGTGELFF
.	few	TRBV7-9	TRBJ1-2	TGTGCCAGCAGCCAAGGACAGTTTTATGGCTACACCTTC	CASSQGQFYGYTF
TRBD1	.	TRBV19	TRBJ2-3	TGTGCCAGTAGTATTCCGACAGGGAGAGGAGATACGCAGTATTTT	CASSIPTGRGDTQYF
.	once	TRBV18	TRBJ1-1	TGTGCCAGCTCACCGAGCGGGCAGGGTCTATCTTGGGGCACTGAAGCTTTCTTT	CASSPSGQGLSWGTEAFF
TRBD2	once	TRBV3-1/TRBV3-2	TRBJ2-3	TGTGCCAGCAGCCTCCGAGCTAGCGGGACGCAGTATTTT	CASSLRASGTQYF
TRBD1	.	TRBV23-1	TRBJ1-5	TGCGCCAGCAGTCACGCAGGGGGTGGTCAGCCCCAGCATTTT	CASSHAGGGQPQHF
.	.	TRBV19	TRBJ2-1	TGTGCCAGTAGCAAGACGGGGAGCTCCTACAATGAGCAGTTCTTC	CASSKTGSSYNEQFF
.	.	TRBV5-8	TRBJ1-5	TGTGCCAGCAGCTTGGGTGGAGTAGCGAATCAGCCCCAGCATTTT	CASSLGGVANQPQHF
TRBD1	.	TRBV2	TRBJ1-1	TGTGCCAGCAACGTCGACAGGGCTACTGAAGCTTTCTTT	CASNVDRATEAFF